The text below deals with one T cell receptor beta chain. The data derive from a study of blood T cell repertoires in COVID-19. Study-level information: The United States, Italy and Spain provided the acute and convalescent COVID-19 samples.

Per the original methods: Estimates of nucleated cell counts were drawn from the amplification of reference gene primers. Data came from immunoSEQ multiplex PCR; TCRdb stores just in-frame clones and leaves some out. Clone size and the V and J calls come from that table; the DNA yielded D and trimming. The sample shows around 72,000 clones, approximately 82% of them seen only once. Sequenced input: peripheral blood. The source of this sequence is an elderly woman with acute or convalescent COVID-19.

The CDR3 DNA reads TGTGCCTGGAGTCCGGGACAGACGAACTATGGCTACACCTTC. It translates to CAWSPGQTNYGYTF. The J gene is TRBJ1-2, the V gene TRBV30; 7 nucleotides agree with TRBD1. Per the germline V gene, CDR1 is GTSNPN and CDR2 is SVGIG (reference sequence). The CDR3 has 14 residues. V lost 2 bases to trimming and J lost 2 bases; unmatched junction nucleotides: 5. The full variable domain, in which reference TRBV30 and TRBJ1-2 provide the parts outside the CDR3, is SQTIHQWPATLVQPVGSPLSLECTVEGTSNPNLYWYRQAAGRGLQLLFYSVGIGQISSEVPQNLSASRPQDRQFILSSKKLLLSDSGFYLCAWSPGQTNYGYTFGSGTRLTVV.